These 24 T cell receptor beta chains originate from one sample sequenced in a study of beta chain features in type 1 diabetes (dated by TCRdb to between 2018 and 2020). Study-wide conclusions, independent of this receptor: Type 1 diabetes patients showed a moderate but significant shortening of TCRB CDR3 length in all four CD4+ subsets.

Libraries were constructed by the immunoSEQ multiplex PCR assay. The entire isolated RNA was reverse transcribed using the High Capacity cDNA Reverse Transcription Kit, and thus expressed TCRB transcripts were sequenced. The immuneACCESS repertoire file appears here via TCRdb, limited to in-frame rearrangements. These files lack a portion of the clones; in checked studies, under half of the deficit traces to unresolved V genes, and the cause of the others is not known. For this sample there are more than 200,000 clones; 16% appear just once. 0.07% to 0.095% of the sample belongs to the ten largest clones. These receptors are not linked to any known antigen. The sequenced sample consisted of naive CD4+ T cells from blood. The sample's cell subset or site label, in plain terms: true naive CD4+ T cells. These receptors were collected from a man aged 25 to 40 with type 1 diabetes.

The chain recombines TRBV13 with TRBJ2-1; 14 positions match TRBD2. The CDR3 is made up of 19 amino acids. Germline values: CDR1 PRHDT, CDR2 FYEKMQ (reference sequence). The junction had 8 bases not matched to a gene; V was cut back by 3 bases and J by 1 base. The CDR3 spells CASSLPSGLAGESYNEQFF. CDR3 nucleotide sequence: TGTGCCAGCAGCTTGCCGTCGGGACTAGCGGGAGAGTCCTACAATGAGCAGTTCTTC.

This clone turned up a few times. V is TRBV23-1 and J is TRBJ2-7; no reliable D call. TRBV23-1 is designated an ORF whose function remains uncertain. There are 15 residues in the CDR3. Trimming pared 6 bases from V and 5 bases from J, leaving 20 bases between. CDR3 loop: CASRLSDPRSHEQYF. The CDR3 nucleotides are TGCGCCAGCAGACTCTCAGACCCCCGTTCTCACGAGCAGTACTTC.

The table lists this clone with a few counts. This rearrangement joins TRBV6-5 to TRBJ2-5; unclear D gene. The CDR3 covers 14 residues. Trimming took 2 bases from V and 9 from J, leaving 16 bases between them. Germline lookup yields CDR1 MNHEY and CDR2 SVGAGI. The CDR3 nucleotides are TGTGCCAGCAGTTACGGGCCTGCCAAGAAGGCCCAGTACTTC. Translation: CASSYGPAKKAQYF.

This clone was picked up a small number of times. The V call is TRBV9, the J call TRBJ2-1, with a possible D match to TRBD2 (6 bases). CDR3 length equals 15 residues. The V gene lost 4 bases and the J gene lost 7 bases, with 18 bases spanning the gap. Germline V gives CDR1 SGDLS, CDR2 YYNGEE. The CDR3 DNA follows: TGTGCCAGCAGCTTCGGCCTGGGACTTCCGAATGAGCAGTTCTTC. Translating it yields CASSFGLGLPNEQFF. Supplemented by reference TRBV9 and TRBJ2-1, the full variable domain reads DSGVTQTPKHLITATGQRVTLRCSPRSGDLSVYWYQQSLDQGLQFLIQYYNGEERAKGNILERFSAQQFPDLHSELNLSSLELGDSALYFCASSFGLGLPNEQFFGPGTRLTVL.

The chain employs TRBV6-1 and TRBJ1-4; 7 bases line up with TRBD1. The CDR3 is made up of 16 amino acids. V trimming: 4 bases; J trimming: 4 bases; junction bases outside the gene matches: 9. The germline V gene encodes CDR1 MNHNS and CDR2 SASEGT. CDR3 region: CASSGAGQDGNEKLFF. In nucleotides, the CDR3 is TGTGCCAGCAGTGGAGCAGGACAGGACGGTAATGAAAAACTGTTTTTT.

In nucleotides, the CDR3 is TGTGCCAGCAGCTTACGAGCCTCTAACACCGGGGAGCTGTTTTTT. This encodes CASSLRASNTGELFF. The chain has TRBV7-8 and TRBJ2-2, with D unresolved. This CDR3 comprises 15 residues. The germline V gene has CDR1 SGHVS and CDR2 FQNEAQ. Trimming took off 2 bases at V and 2 bases at J, with 9 bases between the two ends.

DNA of the CDR3: TGCAGTGCTAGACCACTAGATACGCAGTATTTT. Translated: CSARPLDTQYF. This chain joins TRBV20-1 and TRBJ2-3; D gene ambiguous. This CDR3 is 11 amino acids long. The germline V and J ends were trimmed by 2 bases and 5 bases, with 5 bases remaining between them. Germline V gives CDR1 DFQATT, CDR2 SNEGSKA (reference sequence).

V and J are TRBV5-1 and TRBJ2-4; 9 bases map to TRBD1. The V segment lost 4 bases and the J segment 0 bases; nucleotides outside the gene matches: 5. This CDR3 contains 16 residues. CDR1 and CDR2 (germline): SGHRS, YFSETQ. CDR3 nucleotide sequence: TGCGCCAGCAGCAGGCCGGGACAGGGAGCCAAAAACATTCAGTACTTC. Amino acid sequence: CASSRPGQGAKNIQYF.

In this sample, this clone turned up a few times. The chain recombines TRBV12-5 with TRBJ2-1, with D perhaps given as TRBD1 or TRBD2 (5 bases each). The CDR3 consists of 15 residues. Germline-derived CDR1 and CDR2 are LGHNT and FRNRAP. Trimming pared 6 bases from V and 5 bases from J, leaving 17 bases between. The CDR3 region is CASGPGQGVDNEQFF. CDR3 nucleotides: TGTGCTAGTGGCCCGGGGCAGGGCGTAGACAATGAGCAGTTCTTC.

This clone has a handful of counts. DNA of the CDR3: TGCAGCGTTGAACCCGGGCTAGCGGGAGGGTTCTACGAGCAGTACTTC. Protein: CSVEPGLAGGFYEQYF. V usage is TRBV29-1 and J usage is TRBJ2-7; 12 nucleotides align to TRBD2. From germline, CDR1 is SQVTM and CDR2 ANQGSEA. The CDR3 totals 16 residues. J lost 3 bases, V lost 2 bases, and 8 bases had no gene match.

The CDR3 spells CASSLKVGFSYEQYF. The CDR3 DNA follows: TGTGCCAGCAGTTTGAAGGTCGGGTTTTCCTACGAGCAGTACTTC. This chain joins TRBV27 and TRBJ2-7; D is uncertain. Trimming stripped 3 bases from V and 1 base from J, with 13 bases between. In germline, CDR1 is MNHEY, CDR2 SMNVEV (reference sequence). The CDR3 extends over 15 amino acids.

V is TRBV7-3 and J is TRBJ2-7; the D is unclear. V dropped 5 bases and J dropped 2 bases, with 10 bases sitting between them. This CDR3 region has 13 residues. Germline V gene data show CDR1 as SGHTA and CDR2 as FQGTGA. The CDR3 DNA follows: TGTGCCAGCAGCCTCTCCGGGCCCTACGAGCAGTACTTC. Translated: CASSLSGPYEQYF.

The chain is built from TRBV29-1 and TRBJ2-1, with D maybe TRBD2 (6 bases). V lost 3 bases, J lost 6 bases, and 12 bases lay in between. The CDR3 loop spans 13 amino acids. The germline V gene has CDR1 SQVTM and CDR2 ANQGSEA. CDR3 in amino acids: CSVETRLLNEQFF. The CDR3 nucleotides read TGCAGCGTTGAGACTAGACTACTCAATGAGCAGTTCTTC.

This clone was detected only a few times. The chain recombines TRBV29-1 with TRBJ2-7, with 11 bases matching TRBD1. The CDR3 loop spans 14 amino acids. The junction had 12 bases not matched to a gene; V was cut back by 7 bases and J by 7 bases. The germline V gene has CDR1 SQVTM and CDR2 ANQGSEA. CDR3 residues: CSARPGQGASEQYF. DNA of the CDR3: TGCAGCGCCCGTCCAGGACAGGGGGCAAGTGAGCAGTACTTC.

This clone has a handful of counts. The V gene is TRBV7-2, the J gene TRBJ2-7, with 8 positions matching TRBD1. This CDR3 comprises 15 residues. Germline assignment: CDR1 SGHTA and CDR2 FQGNSA. The trim removed 0 bases at V and 3 bases at J, leaving 4 bases unmatched. The CDR3 sequence: CASSLASGGYYEQYF. The CDR3 DNA reads TGTGCCAGCAGCTTAGCCTCAGGGGGCTACTACGAGCAGTACTTC.

This chain joins TRBV5-6 and TRBJ2-1, with TRBD2 identical over 8 bases. V lost 4 bases and J lost 4; bases outside the gene matches: 7. Germline CDR1 reads SGHDT; CDR2 reads YYEEEE. The CDR3 length is 15 residues. The CDR3 nucleotides read TGTGCCAGCAGCGTACTAGCGGCCTCGTACAATGAGCAGTTCTTC. It codes for CASSVLAASYNEQFF.

CDR3 amino acids: CSVRRLNEQFF. The CDR3 bases are TGCAGCGTGAGACGGCTCAATGAGCAGTTCTTC. The chain joins TRBV29-1 to TRBJ2-1; D gene ambiguous. Between the trimmed V and J ends, which lost 6 bases and 6 bases, there was a span of 9 bases. This CDR3 is 11 amino acids long. CDR1 SQVTM and CDR2 ANQGSEA come from the germline V gene.

This clone was seen more than once but under ten times. V is TRBV29-1 and J is TRBJ1-4; D unclear. Looked up from germline, CDR1 is SQVTM and CDR2 is ANQGSEA. V was cut by 4 bases and J by 13 bases, with 10 bases left in between. The CDR3 covers 10 residues. In nucleotides, the CDR3 is TGCAGCGTTGCGGCTAGTGGACTGTTTTTT. Its protein is CSVAASGLFF.

Turning to this clone: Other DNA sequences in the sample encode the same CDR3. The rearrangement uses TRBV29-1 and TRBJ1-1; D gene unclear. The germline V gene encodes CDR1 SQVTM and CDR2 ANQGSEA. Trimming removed 4 bases at V and 4 bases at J, with 7 bases between. The CDR3 runs 11 residues. CDR3: CSVVGFTEAFF. The CDR3, as DNA: TGCAGCGTTGTTGGGTTCACTGAAGCTTTCTTT.

This clone occurred a few times. The J gene is TRBJ2-4, the V gene TRBV30; 9 nucleotides match TRBD2. V shed 4 bases and J 6 bases; nucleotides not matched to a gene: 4. The germline V gene has CDR1 GTSNPN and CDR2 SVGIG (reference sequence). The CDR3 consists of 13 residues. CDR3 coding DNA: TGTGCCTGGACCTTAGCGGGAGCAAACATTCAGTACTTC. Translated: CAWTLAGANIQYF.

This clone was counted between two and nine times. This chain joins TRBV5-1 and TRBJ2-2, with a weak D call TRBD2 (6 bases). The CDR3 has 16 residues. The V and J ends lost 4 bases and 3 bases respectively, with 16 bases between them. Germline CDR1 SGHRS, CDR2 YFSETQ. CDR3 bases: TGCGCCAGCAGCCGGAGGCGGGGTTCGGACACCGGGGAGCTGTTTTTT. Translating gives CASSRRRGSDTGELFF.

This rearrangement joins TRBV28 to TRBJ1-1; D call uncertain. Germline V lookup: CDR1 MDHEN, CDR2 SYDVKM. Trimming stripped 2 bases from V and 1 base from J, with 2 bases between. The CDR3 runs 12 residues. The chain's CDR3 is CASSLQNTEAFF. The CDR3 DNA follows: TGTGCCAGCAGTTTACAGAACACTGAAGCTTTCTTT.

The table lists this clone with a few counts. V and J are TRBV9 and TRBJ1-5; D may be TRBD1 (5 bases). Trimming left V 4 bases short and J 7 bases short, with 21 bases between. This CDR3 is 16 amino acids long. Germline assignment: CDR1 SGDLS and CDR2 YYNGEE. The CDR3 spells CASSKDSGSFSQPQHF. The CDR3, as DNA: TGTGCCAGCAGCAAAGACAGCGGATCCTTTTCGCAGCCCCAGCATTTT.

This chain links TRBV21-1 with TRBJ2-7; the DNA was not used to check the table's D call, TRBD1. TRBV21-1 is listed as a pseudogene. The CDR3 covers 13 residues. Here the CDR3 DNA reads TGTGCCAGCAAAGGGACAGGGGAGGGCGAGCAGTACTTC. Protein product: CASKGTGEGEQYF.